The next 26 T cell receptor beta chains were all read from a single sample in a study of blood T cell repertoires in COVID-19. Sequencing used immunoSEQ multiplex PCR; TCRdb keeps in-frame clones, though not all of them. The sample consists of 160,000 or so clones, about four fifths of them appearing once. What was sequenced was peripheral blood. The origin of the receptors is a woman over 75 with acute or convalescent COVID-19.

The V and J genes are TRBV5-1 and TRBJ2-7; 10 bases align to TRBD1. The V gene end was trimmed by 6 bases and the J gene end by 2 bases; junction bases not matched to a gene: 5. This CDR3 spans 14 amino acids. Germline V gene data show CDR1 as SGHRS and CDR2 as YFSETQ. CDR3 protein: CASTPGTGAYEQYF. CDR3 coding DNA: TGCGCCAGCACCCCCGGGACAGGGGCCTACGAGCAGTACTTC.

As concerns this clone: This sample includes further DNA sequences coding for the same CDR3. The V and J genes are TRBV7-2 and TRBJ2-1; TRBD2 aligns across 12 bases. CDR3 length: 15 amino acids. The ends lost 2 bases at V and 4 bases at J; junction bases unmatched: 0. Per the germline V gene, CDR1 is SGHTA and CDR2 is FQGNSA. This chain's CDR3 is CASSLLAGGYNEQFF. The CDR3 nucleotides read TGTGCCAGCAGCTTACTAGCGGGAGGGTACAATGAGCAGTTCTTC.

The chain has TRBV2 and TRBJ1-1, with a weak D call TRBD1 (5 bases). The germline gives CDR1 SNHLY, CDR2 FYNNEI. This CDR3 has 13 amino acids. The ends were cut back, 7 bases at V and 0 bases at J, with 9 bases in the middle. The CDR3 loop is CASKGQLNTEAFF. In DNA form, the CDR3 reads TGTGCCAGCAAGGGGCAGTTGAACACTGAAGCTTTCTTT. The entire variable domain, with the rest obtained from reference TRBV2 and TRBJ1-1, is as follows: EPEVTQTPSHQVTQMGQEVILRCVPISNHLYFYWYRQILGQKVEFLVSFYNNEISEKSEIFDDQFSVERPDGSNFTLKIRSTKLEDSAMYFCASKGQLNTEAFFGQGTRLTVV.

The J gene is TRBJ2-3, the V gene TRBV7-8; 12 bases map to TRBD2. This CDR3 region has 16 residues. The germline gives CDR1 SGHVS, CDR2 FQNEAQ. V shed 5 bases and J 4 bases; nucleotides not matched to a gene: 7. The CDR3 spells CASSAQLAGGADTQYF. Here the CDR3 DNA reads TGTGCCAGCAGCGCCCAACTAGCGGGAGGAGCAGATACGCAGTATTTT. The complete variable domain, with remaining parts taken from reference TRBV7-8 and TRBJ2-3, reads GAGVSQSPRYKVAKRGQDVALRCDPISGHVSLFWYQQALGQGPEFLTYFQNEAQLDKSGLPSDRFFAERPEGSVSTLKIQRTQQEDSAVYLCASSAQLAGGADTQYFGPGTRLTVL.

The rearrangement joins TRBV5-1 to TRBJ2-5; 11 bases line up with TRBD1. V lost 4 bases and J lost 1; bases outside the gene matches: 3. The CDR3 consists of 15 residues. The germline V gene encodes CDR1 SGHRS and CDR2 YFSETQ. The CDR3 reads CASSPGTGGQETQYF. CDR3 coding DNA: TGCGCCAGCAGCCCCGGGACAGGGGGCCAAGAGACCCAGTACTTC.

The V and J genes are TRBV3-1 (or the pseudogene TRBV3-2) and TRBJ2-2, with D perhaps TRBD1 or TRBD2 (5 bases each). The CDR3 is made up of 16 amino acids. Germline CDR1 and CDR2: LGHDT and YNNKEL (reference sequence). Trimming removed 5 bases at V and 5 bases at J, with 18 bases between. CDR3 in DNA: TGTGCCAGCAGCAAAGGGACCCGGAAGGGGACCGGGGAGCTGTTTTTT. As protein: CASSKGTRKGTGELFF.

The chain has TRBV19 and TRBJ2-2; TRBD1 agrees at 7 bases. Germline loops: CDR1 LNHDA, CDR2 SQIVND (reference sequence). This CDR3 is 16 amino acids long. V dropped 8 bases and J dropped 2; count of bases not matched to a gene: 11. The CDR3 bases are TGTGCCAGTCGGCGAGGGGGCCTACGCAACACCGGGGAGCTGTTTTTT. Translated: CASRRGGLRNTGELFF.

The rearrangement links TRBV19 to TRBJ1-2; D not resolved. Germline V gene data show CDR1 as LNHDA and CDR2 as SQIVND (reference sequence). This CDR3 spans 12 amino acids. Trimming removed 7 bases at V and 4 bases at J, with 10 bases between. The CDR3, as DNA: TGTGCCAGTAACGACGCAGGCTATGGCTACACCTTC. Residues: CASNDAGYGYTF.

The chain is built from TRBV30 and TRBJ1-2, with 10 positions matching TRBD1. The ends lost 0 bases at V and 9 bases at J; junction bases unmatched: 10. Per germline, CDR1 GTSNPN and CDR2 SVGIG (reference sequence). CDR3 length: 15 residues. The DNA for the CDR3 is TGTGCCTGGAGTGTACCCGGGACAGGGGCTGGTAGCTACACCTTC. This codes for CAWSVPGTGAGSYTF.

In its sample, this clone was seen a few times. The CDR3 coding sequence is TGTGCCAGCAGCTCTCACCAAGAGACCCAGTACTTC. It is translated as CASSSHQETQYF. The V and J genes are TRBV5-4 and TRBJ2-5; D not certain. From germline, CDR1 is SGHNT and CDR2 YYREEE (reference sequence). V was shortened by 3 bases and J by 0 bases, with 3 bases between the two germline ends. The CDR3 spans 12 residues.

This clone was observed a few times. The V gene is TRBV9, the J gene TRBJ2-7; TRBD2 matches 15 bases. CDR3 length: 18 amino acids. CDR1 and CDR2 (germline): SGDLS, YYNGEE. With 3 bases clipped from V and 0 bases from J, the junction kept 7 bases outside the gene matches. This CDR3 is CASSAGTSGRQLSYEQYF. Here the CDR3 DNA reads TGTGCCAGCAGCGCCGGGACTAGCGGGAGGCAACTCTCCTACGAGCAGTACTTC.

This sequence joins TRBV7-2 and TRBJ1-2; 8 bases match TRBD1. The V gene's germline CDR1 is SGHTA and CDR2 FQGNSA. The CDR3 is made up of 15 amino acids. Germline trimming cut 5 bases from V and 2 bases from J; bases unmatched to any gene: 7. CDR3 bases: TGTGCCAGCAGCCACGGGACAGGCCAAAACTATGGCTACACCTTC. As protein: CASSHGTGQNYGYTF.

The chain joins TRBV20-1 to TRBJ1-1, with unresolved D. V shed 5 bases and J shed 7 bases, with 11 bases lying between them. The germline gives CDR1 DFQATT, CDR2 SNEGSKA (reference sequence). CDR3 length equals 11 residues. CDR3 in DNA: TGCAGTGCTGCCGACGGGGATGAAGCTTTCTTT. Its translation: CSAADGDEAFF.

The chain combines TRBV2 with TRBJ1-5, with D uncertain. V lost 3 bases and J 7 bases, leaving 10 bases between the germline ends. CDR1 is SNHLY, CDR2 FYNNEI, per germline. CDR3 size: 13 residues. The CDR3 loop is CASSERSEQPQHF. Here the CDR3 DNA reads TGTGCCAGCAGTGAGCGGAGCGAACAGCCCCAGCATTTT.

This chain's CDR3 is CASSLGVSDTGELFF. In DNA, the CDR3 is TGTGCCAGCAGCTTAGGAGTATCGGACACCGGGGAGCTGTTTTTT. The chain employs TRBV7-9 and TRBJ2-2; no firm D call. Germline V lookup: CDR1 SEHNR, CDR2 FQNEAQ (reference sequence). CDR3 length: 15 residues. The V and J ends lost 1 base and 3 bases respectively, with 9 bases between them. The variable domain in full, completed from reference TRBV7-9 and TRBJ2-2, reads DTGVSQNPRHKITKRGQNVTFRCDPISEHNRLYWYRQTLGQGPEFLTYFQNEAQLEKSRLLSDRFSAERPKGSFSTLEIQRTEQGDSAMYLCASSLGVSDTGELFFGEGSRLTVL.

This clone was observed a few times. This sequence joins TRBV2 and TRBJ1-6; D ambiguous. From germline, CDR1 is SNHLY and CDR2 FYNNEI. The CDR3 contains 12 residues. Trimming cost V 8 bases and J 6 bases, with 8 bases left between them. The CDR3 coding sequence is TGTGCCAGCCGGGAGTCTAATTCACCCCTCCACTTT. Translation: CASRESNSPLHF. Variable domain in full (rest from reference TRBV2 and TRBJ1-6): EPEVTQTPSHQVTQMGQEVILRCVPISNHLYFYWYRQILGQKVEFLVSFYNNEISEKSEIFDDQFSVERPDGSNFTLKIRSTKLEDSAMYFCASRESNSPLHFGNGTRLTVT.

This clone was observed a handful of times. The chain is built from TRBV18 and TRBJ1-3; the D gene is possibly TRBD1 (6 bases). Trimming took off 2 bases at V and 2 bases at J, with 7 bases between the two ends. CDR3 size: 14 residues. Germline CDR1 KGHSH, CDR2 LQKENI. CDR3: CASSPGTTGNTIYF. The CDR3 DNA follows: TGTGCCAGCTCACCAGGGACAACTGGAAACACCATATATTTT.

This sequence joins TRBV24-1 and TRBJ2-2; 11 positions agree with TRBD1. The CDR3 is 15 residues long. J gave up 7 bases and V 3 bases, and 3 bases lay outside the gene matches. Germline loops: CDR1 KGHDR, CDR2 SFDVKD. The CDR3 nucleotides read TGTGCCACCAGTGATAGGACAGGGGGCCTCGGGGAGCTGTTTTTT. This sequence encodes CATSDRTGGLGELFF.

The chain is built from TRBV12-3 or TRBV12-4 and TRBJ2-2; the D is unclear. The CDR3 contains 12 residues. Trimming stripped 3 bases from V and 8 bases from J, with 7 bases between. The DNA for the CDR3 is TGTGCCAGCAGTTTCGCCGGGGGGGAGCTGTTTTTT. Its protein is CASSFAGGELFF.

This sequence joins TRBV2 and TRBJ1-5; 9 bases are a match to TRBD1. The trim removed 9 bases at V and 6 bases at J, leaving 6 bases unmatched. CDR1 SNHLY and CDR2 FYNNEI come from the germline V gene. The CDR3 length is 13 residues. Written as DNA, the CDR3 is TGTGCCAGTGACAGGGGGTCGGGTCAGCCCCAGCATTTT. Its protein is CASDRGSGQPQHF.

This chain uses TRBV18 with TRBJ1-1; possible D gene TRBD1, 5 bases. The CDR3 is made up of 13 amino acids. Germline V gene lookup returns CDR1 KGHSH and CDR2 LQKENI. Trimming removed 5 bases at V and 1 base at J, with 8 bases between. DNA for the CDR3: TGTGCCAGCTCATGGGGGGAGAACACTGAAGCTTTCTTT. Protein: CASSWGENTEAFF.

The chain uses TRBV6-2 or TRBV6-3 and TRBJ1-1; D gene unclear. The CDR3 extends over 12 amino acids. Trimming cost V 2 bases and J 7 bases, with 8 bases left between them. Germline-derived CDR1 and CDR2 are MNHEY and SVGEGT. The DNA for the CDR3 is TGTGCCAGCAGTTACCAGAGGGATGAAGCTTTCTTT. Amino acid sequence: CASSYQRDEAFF.

The V call is TRBV12-5, the J call TRBJ2-5; 10 bases are shared with TRBD1. Losses at the gene ends were 0 bases for V and 5 bases for J; bases not matched to a gene: 6. The CDR3 runs 16 residues. The germline V gene encodes CDR1 LGHNT and CDR2 FRNRAP. The CDR3 reads CASGLVKTGGVETQYF. The CDR3 DNA is TGTGCTAGTGGTTTGGTAAAGACAGGGGGCGTGGAGACCCAGTACTTC.

This chain's CDR3 is CASSQTGGANTEAFF. DNA for the CDR3: TGTGCCAGCAGCCAAACCGGAGGGGCGAACACTGAAGCTTTCTTT. The V and J genes are TRBV4-2 and TRBJ1-1; maybe TRBD1 (5 bases). From germline, CDR1 is LGHNA and CDR2 YNFKEQ. V lost 2 bases, J lost 1 base, and 11 bases lay in between. The length of the CDR3 is 15 residues.

The V gene is TRBV2, the J gene TRBJ1-6, with D possibly being TRBD1 (6 bases). This CDR3 is 15 amino acids long. CDR1 and CDR2 (germline): SNHLY, FYNNEI. V was shortened by 8 bases and J by 10 bases, with 21 bases between the two germline ends. Here the CDR3 DNA reads TGTGCCAGCGGAGACAACAGGGCAAATGCCTCACCCCTCCACTTT. Protein: CASGDNRANASPLHF.

The genes are TRBV5-1 and TRBJ1-2; 7 bases fit TRBD1. Trimming cost V 4 bases and J 7 bases; bases outside gene matches: 10. This CDR3 is built from 14 residues. Germline V gene lookup returns CDR1 SGHRS and CDR2 YFSETQ. DNA of the CDR3: TGCGCCAGCAGCATTGACAGGGTTGGCGGTGGCTACACCTTC. This encodes CASSIDRVGGGYTF.